This TCR beta chain was profiled in a study of Graves' ophthalmopathy and Graves' hyperthyroidism. The diagnosis combined clinical symptoms, thyroxine, TRAb, thyroid ultrasound and orbital computed tomography scans. The table lists this clonotype with many counts. From RNA, the CDR3 regions of TCR beta chains were amplified and sequenced. RT-PCR with HTBI primers came first, then second-round multiplex PCR. TCRdb processed the multiplex PCR reads anew with MiXCR; each CDR3 protein has one entry. The sample consists of under 250,000 distinct CDR3 sequences, just under 30% of them appearing once. The sample taken for sequencing was peripheral blood. This sequence was found in a man aged 45-65 years with Graves' ophthalmopathy.

The CDR3 DNA sequence: TGTGCCAGCAGTTTTCGAGGGGGAGCCGGCTACACCTTC. Translating gives CASSFRGGAGYTF. This chain uses TRBV28 with TRBJ1-2, with D possibly matching TRBD1 (6 bases). The CDR3 spans 13 residues. Germline V gene lookup returns CDR1 MDHEN and CDR2 SYDVKM. The V and J ends lost 3 bases and 8 bases respectively, with 13 bases between them.